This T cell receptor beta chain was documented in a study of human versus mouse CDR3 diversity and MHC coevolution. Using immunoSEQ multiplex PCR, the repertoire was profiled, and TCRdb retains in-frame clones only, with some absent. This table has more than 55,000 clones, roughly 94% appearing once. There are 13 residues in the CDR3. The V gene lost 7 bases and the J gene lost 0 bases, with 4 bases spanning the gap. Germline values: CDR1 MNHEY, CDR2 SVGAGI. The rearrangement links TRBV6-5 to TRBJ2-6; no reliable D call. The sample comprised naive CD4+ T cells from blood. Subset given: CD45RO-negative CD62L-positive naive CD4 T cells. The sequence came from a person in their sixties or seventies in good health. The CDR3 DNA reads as TGTGCCAGCAAGAGCTCTGGGGCCAACGTCCTGACTTTC. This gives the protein CASKSSGANVLTF.